A selection of T cell receptor beta chains follows, all from one sample in a study of neoadjuvant nivolumab and ipilimumab in lung cancer. The data were produced by immunoSEQ multiplex PCR, yet TCRdb's version contains in-frame clones alone and is incomplete. This table has 44,000 or so clones, around nine tenths appearing once. The specimen comprised blood, sampled before neoadjuvant nivolumab, alone or with ipilimumab. The receptor set was obtained from an adult with non-small cell lung cancer. Some clones in this sample may be carry-over from other donors' samples. Each CDR3 is given with its conserved first and last residue. The D gene is left open where the match is weak. Where a row states a size, it is once, few, many or the class of an expanded clone; other rows omit it.

NA,TRBD2,TRBJ2-2,TRBV2,TGTGCCAGCAGTCTAGCGGGAGGGCCGATAGGGGAGCTGTTTTTT,CASSLAGGPIGELFF
NA,NA,TRBJ2-7,TRBV27,TGTGCCAGCAGTACTCTCGGTGTTTTGTACGAGCAGTACTTC,CASSTLGVLYEQYF
NA,NA,TRBJ2-6,TRBV15,TGTGCCACCAGCACGGAACAGGGTGGGGCCAACGTCCTGACTTTC,CATSTEQGGANVLTF
NA,NA,TRBJ1-1,TRBV11-2,TGTGCCAGCAGCCTAGACACTGAAGCTTTCTTT,CASSLDTEAFF
NA,NA,TRBJ2-7,TRBV14,TGTGCCAGCAGCCAAGCCTTAGGGGCCGAGCAGTACTTC,CASSQALGAEQYF
few,NA,TRBJ2-3,TRBV9,TGTGCCAGCAGCTCCCGGGACTTACCACACACAGATACGCAGTATTTT,CASSSRDLPHTDTQYF
NA,TRBD2,TRBJ2-7,TRBV19,TGTGCCAGTAGTATCGGGACTAGCGGGAGAAGGGTGTCACGATACGAGCAGTACTTC,CASSIGTSGRRVSRYEQYF
medium-sized,NA,TRBJ2-7,TRBV13,TGTGCCAGCAGCTTCAGGACCAGCGGAGAGCAGTACTTC,CASSFRTSGEQYF
NA,NA,TRBJ1-2,TRBV7-3,TGTGCCAGCAGCCGCGGGTCTTCCCCTGGGGGCTACACCTTC,CASSRGSSPGGYTF
NA,TRBD2,TRBJ2-7,TRBV9,TGTGCCAGCAGCGCTGATAGCGGGACCCACCTGGCCTACGAGCAGTACTTC,CASSADSGTHLAYEQYF
NA,TRBD2,TRBJ2-1,TRBV5-1,TGCGCCAGCAGCGGACGCCCCCCGGGACTAGCGGGAGGTGAGCAGTTCTTC,CASSGRPPGLAGGEQFF
NA,NA,TRBJ1-2,TRBV2,TGTGCCAGCAGTGGTCTGGCTAACTATGGCTACACCTTC,CASSGLANYGYTF
NA,NA,TRBJ2-1,TRBV7-9,TGTGCCAGCAGCTTAGGGGGGGCCCCCCACAATGAGCAGTTCTTC,CASSLGGAPHNEQFF
NA,NA,TRBJ1-5,TRBV19,TGTGCCAGTAGTATAGCAGGGCAGAGCCATCAGCCCCAGCATTTT,CASSIAGQSHQPQHF
few,NA,TRBJ1-2,TRBV18,TGTGCCAGCTCACCACCGGGGCAGGGGCCCCTCCTCTCCTATGGCTACACCTTC,CASSPPGQGPLLSYGYTF
NA,NA,TRBJ2-5,TRBV12-5,TGTGCTAGTGGTCAGGGCAGGTTGGAGACCCAGTACTTC,CASGQGRLETQYF
NA,NA,TRBJ1-2,TRBV4-1,TGCGCCAGCAGCCAAGATACAGGACAAAAGTCGAGGCGGGGCTACACCTTC,CASSQDTGQKSRRGYTF
NA,TRBD1,TRBJ2-7,TRBV5-1,TGCGCCAGCGGGGCCGCAGGGGGCGTCTACGAGCAGTACTTC,CASGAAGGVYEQYF
NA,NA,TRBJ1-2,TRBV7-2,TGTGCCAGCAGCCCGTCGGCGGAGTTGTGGGGCTACACCTTC,CASSPSAELWGYTF
NA,TRBD2,TRBJ2-1,TRBV7-9,TGTGCCAGCAGCTTAGAGGGAGGCGGGAGACTCAATGAGCAGTTCTTC,CASSLEGGGRLNEQFF
NA,NA,TRBJ2-1,TRBV15,TGTGCCACCAGCCCCTACTACAATGAGCAGTTCTTC,CATSPYYNEQFF
NA,TRBD2,TRBJ2-5,TRBV9,TGTGCCAGCAGCGTAGGCGGCGGGAGGGGCGAAGAGACCCAGTACTTC,CASSVGGGRGEETQYF
NA,NA,TRBJ1-2,TRBV7-9,TGTGCCAGCACCCCGACCGCAGCCACCACTTGGGGCTACACCTTC,CASTPTAATTWGYTF
NA,NA,TRBJ1-1,TRBV6-1,TGTGCCAGCTGTCTAGGGGCTGGGGGGACCACTGAAGCTTTCTTT,CASCLGAGGTTEAFF
NA,NA,TRBJ2-7,TRBV7-9,TGTGCCAGCAGCTTAGCGCAAGGGCAAAGCTACGAGCAGTACTTC,CASSLAQGQSYEQYF
medium-sized,NA,TRBJ2-7,TRBV7-2,TGTGCCAGCAGCCCGGGCTACGAGCAGTACTTC,CASSPGYEQYF
NA,NA,TRBJ2-4,TRBV5-6,TGTGCCAGCAGCCGGGGTACAGATTACAAAAACATTCAGTACTTC,CASSRGTDYKNIQYF
NA,TRBD1,TRBJ1-2,TRBV7-9,TGTGCCAGCAGCTTCACCGGGACAGGGGCTATTGGCTACACCTTC,CASSFTGTGAIGYTF
NA,NA,TRBJ1-1,TRBV9,TGTGCCAGCAGCCCCGGGGAGGTCAGAACTGAAGCTTTCTTT,CASSPGEVRTEAFF
NA,NA,TRBJ1-5,TRBV1,TGCACCAGCACCTCTGGACCCAATCAGCCCCAGCATTTT,CTSTSGPNQPQHF
NA,NA,TRBJ2-3,TRBV5-1,TGCGCCAGCAGCTCCGGGTCTAATCCTAGCACAGATACGCAGTATTTT,CASSSGSNPSTDTQYF
NA,TRBD1,TRBJ2-6,TRBV2,TGTGCCAGCAGTGAAGGGACAGGGGCAGGGGCCAACGTCCTGACTTTC,CASSEGTGAGANVLTF
NA,TRBD2,TRBJ2-1,TRBV15,TGTGCCACCAGCAGAGATAGTAGCGGGGGGACCTACAATGAGCAGTTCTTC,CATSRDSSGGTYNEQFF
NA,NA,TRBJ1-1,TRBV30,TGTGCCTGGCTCAGGGGATCGTACACTGAAGCTTTCTTT,CAWLRGSYTEAFF
NA,NA,TRBJ1-5,TRBV5-6,TGTGCCAGCAGCCCGGGGGCAGGGAGAAGCAATCAGCCCCAGCATTTT,CASSPGAGRSNQPQHF
NA,TRBD2,TRBJ2-2,TRBV7-3,TGTGCCAGCAGCTTAACGGGGACTAGCGGGAGACCGGACACCGGGGAGCTGTTTTTT,CASSLTGTSGRPDTGELFF
NA,NA,TRBJ1-1,TRBV9,TGTGCCAGCAGCGTAGAGGGTATGAACACTGAAGCTTTCTTT,CASSVEGMNTEAFF
once,TRBD1,TRBJ1-2,TRBV7-2,TGTGCCAGCAGCCAGGGACAGGGGGCGCACGGCTACACCTTC,CASSQGQGAHGYTF
NA,NA,TRBJ1-5,TRBV5-5,TGTGCCAGCAGCCCTGGTCGCTCCCCTGGCAATCAGCCCCAGCATTTT,CASSPGRSPGNQPQHF
NA,NA,TRBJ2-1,TRBV27,TGTGCCAGCACCCCTTTTCCCCGGGAGAACTCCTACAATGAGCAGTTCTTC,CASTPFPRENSYNEQFF
NA,NA,TRBJ2-2,TRBV29-1,TGTGGGGAACGGGACGCGGCTGGCGGGGAGCTGTTTTTT,CGERDAAGGELFF
NA,NA,TRBJ2-1,TRBV30,TGTGCCTGGAGTGTAAGGCCTAGCTACTACGGCAATGAGCAGTTCTTC,CAWSVRPSYYGNEQFF
once,TRBD2,TRBJ2-4,TRBV6-1,TGTGCCAGCAGTGACGCCCTACTAGCGAGAGACGGGAAAAACATTCAGTACTTC,CASSDALLARDGKNIQYF
NA,TRBD1,TRBJ2-7,TRBV9,TGTGCCAGCAGCTCTACCGGGACAGCAGATAACCTGTACTTC,CASSSTGTADNLYF
few,NA,TRBJ2-7,TRBV4-3,TGCGCCAGCAGCCAACTCCTGAAGTACGAGCAGTACTTC,CASSQLLKYEQYF
once,NA,TRBJ2-2,TRBV4-3,TGCGCCAGCAGCCAGCCTGGGCTAAAGGGCACCGGGGAGCTGTTTTTT,CASSQPGLKGTGELFF
NA,NA,TRBJ2-1,TRBV11-3,TGTGCCAGCAGCGACGGACAGAGCTCCTACAATGAGCAGTTCTTC,CASSDGQSSYNEQFF
NA,NA,TRBJ2-2,TRBV19,TGTGCCAGTAATGCGAGGCCCGGGGAGCTGTTTTTT,CASNARPGELFF
NA,NA,TRBJ1-2,TRBV18,TGTGCCAGCTCACAAACAGCTAACTATGGCTACACCTTC,CASSQTANYGYTF
NA,NA,TRBJ2-1,TRBV5-1,TGCGCCAGCAGCTTAAACGGGAACTACAATGAGCAGTTCTTC,CASSLNGNYNEQFF
NA,TRBD1,TRBJ1-2,TRBV7-8,TGTGCCAGCAGCCCGGGGACAGGGCATAGTGGCTACACCTTC,CASSPGTGHSGYTF
NA,NA,TRBJ2-7,TRBV5-1,TGCGCCAGCAGCTTGGGCGGGACAGAGGGGTACGAGCAGTACTTC,CASSLGGTEGYEQYF